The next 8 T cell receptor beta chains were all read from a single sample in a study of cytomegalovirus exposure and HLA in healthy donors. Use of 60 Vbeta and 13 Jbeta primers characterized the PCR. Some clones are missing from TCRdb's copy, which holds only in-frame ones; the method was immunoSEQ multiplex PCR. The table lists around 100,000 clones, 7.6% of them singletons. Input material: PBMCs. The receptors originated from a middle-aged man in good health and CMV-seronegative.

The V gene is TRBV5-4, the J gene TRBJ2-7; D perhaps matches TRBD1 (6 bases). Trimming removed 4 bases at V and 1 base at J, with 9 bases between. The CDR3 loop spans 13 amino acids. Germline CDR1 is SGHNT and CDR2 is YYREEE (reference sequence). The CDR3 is CASSNRESYEQYF. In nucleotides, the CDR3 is TGTGCCAGCAGCAACAGGGAATCCTACGAGCAGTACTTC.

The CDR3 here is CASSPPRQGGYGYTF. The CDR3 DNA reads as TGTGCCAGCAGTCCTCCCCGACAGGGTGGCTATGGCTACACCTTC. The chain carries TRBV28 and TRBJ1-2, with TRBD1 matching over 7 bases. CDR1 and CDR2 (germline): MDHEN, SYDVKM. Trimming took 5 bases from V and 4 from J; bases not matched to a gene: 10. The CDR3 extends over 15 amino acids.

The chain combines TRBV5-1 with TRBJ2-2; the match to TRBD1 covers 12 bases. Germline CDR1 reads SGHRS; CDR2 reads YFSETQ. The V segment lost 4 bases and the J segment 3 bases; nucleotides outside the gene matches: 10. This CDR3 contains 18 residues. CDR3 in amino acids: CASSHRDRGPDDTGELFF. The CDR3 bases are TGCGCCAGCAGCCACCGGGACAGGGGGCCTGACGACACCGGGGAGCTGTTTTTT. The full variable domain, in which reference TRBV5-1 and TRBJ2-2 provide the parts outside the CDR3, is KAGVTQTPRYLIKTRGQQVTLSCSPISGHRSVSWYQQTPGQGLQFLFEYFSETQRNKGNFPGRFSGRQFSNSRSEMNVSTLELGDSALYLCASSHRDRGPDDTGELFFGEGSRLTVL.

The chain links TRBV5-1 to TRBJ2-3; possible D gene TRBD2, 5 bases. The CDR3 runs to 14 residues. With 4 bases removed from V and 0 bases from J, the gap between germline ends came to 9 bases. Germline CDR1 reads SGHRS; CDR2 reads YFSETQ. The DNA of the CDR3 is TGCGCCAGCAGCCCTAGCCTTAGCACAGATACGCAGTATTTT. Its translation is CASSPSLSTDTQYF.

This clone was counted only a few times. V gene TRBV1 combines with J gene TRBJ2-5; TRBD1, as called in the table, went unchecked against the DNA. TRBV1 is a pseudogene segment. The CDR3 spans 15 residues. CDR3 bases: TGCACCAGCAGCACCCGACAGGGCGGTCCGGAGACCCAGTACTTC. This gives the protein CTSSTRQGGPETQYF.

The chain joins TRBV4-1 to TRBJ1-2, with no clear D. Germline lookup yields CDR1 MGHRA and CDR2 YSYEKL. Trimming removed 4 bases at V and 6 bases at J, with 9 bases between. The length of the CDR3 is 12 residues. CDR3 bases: TGCGCCAGCAGCCGAGGTTCTGATGGCTACACCTTC. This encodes CASSRGSDGYTF.

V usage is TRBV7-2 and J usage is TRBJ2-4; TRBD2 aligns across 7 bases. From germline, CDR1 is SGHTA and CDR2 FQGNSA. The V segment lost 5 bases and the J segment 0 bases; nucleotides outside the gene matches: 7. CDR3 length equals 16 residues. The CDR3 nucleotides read TGTGCCAGCAGCCCCGGGAGGCTCCTAGCCAAAAACATTCAGTACTTC. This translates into CASSPGRLLAKNIQYF.

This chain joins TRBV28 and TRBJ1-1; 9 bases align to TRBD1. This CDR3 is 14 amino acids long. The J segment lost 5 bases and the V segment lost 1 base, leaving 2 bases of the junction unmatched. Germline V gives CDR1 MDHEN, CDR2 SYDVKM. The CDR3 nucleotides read TGTGCCAGCAGTTTATCCGGGACAGGGACTGAAGCTTTCTTT. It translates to CASSLSGTGTEAFF.